The 11 T cell receptor beta chains below come from one sample, sequenced in a study of T cell changes during pregnancy in multiple sclerosis. The data were produced by immunoSEQ multiplex PCR, yet TCRdb's version contains in-frame clones alone and is incomplete. The sample contains around 52,000 clones, 80% to 90% of which appear only once. The sample taken for sequencing was peripheral blood from another person, used as feeder cells. These receptors originate from a human donor whose cells served as feeder cells for cultures in a pregnancy study.

The chain has TRBV29-1 and TRBJ2-3, with 10 bases identical to TRBD2. This CDR3 is 15 amino acids long. The V gene end was trimmed by 5 bases and the J gene end by 0 bases; junction bases not matched to a gene: 5. Germline CDR1 and CDR2: SQVTM and ANQGSEA. CDR3 protein: CSVYRTSGSTDTQYF. The DNA for the CDR3 is TGCAGCGTTTACCGGACTAGCGGAAGCACAGATACGCAGTATTTT.

The chain carries TRBV29-1 and TRBJ1-3, with D unclear. The CDR3 length is 12 residues. Between the trimmed V and J ends, which lost 2 bases and 4 bases, there was a span of 6 bases. The germline V gene encodes CDR1 SQVTM and CDR2 ANQGSEA. CDR3 loop: CSVEMPGNTIYF. The CDR3 DNA reads TGCAGCGTTGAAATGCCCGGAAACACCATATATTTT.

This clone was seen just once. V usage is TRBV7-2 and J usage is TRBJ2-3; TRBD1 or TRBD2 may be the D gene (5 bases each). The CDR3 is 15 amino acids. Trimming removed 0 bases from V and 1 base from J, with 8 bases in between. Germline V gene sequence: CDR1 SGHTA, CDR2 FQGNSA. The CDR3: CASSLALGRTDTQYF. CDR3 bases: TGTGCCAGCAGCTTAGCCCTGGGACGCACAGATACGCAGTATTTT.

The gene calls are TRBV10-3 and TRBJ2-1; TRBD2 agrees at 13 bases. CDR1 is ENHRY and CDR2 is SYGVKD in the germline V gene. The CDR3 is 17 amino acids. Trimming at V came to 3 bases and at J to 7 bases, leaving 9 bases not matched to a gene. CDR3 in DNA: TGTGCCATCAGTGACCATACGGGACTAGCGGGGTGGAATGAGCAGTTCTTC. It translates to CAISDHTGLAGWNEQFF.

The V gene is TRBV9, the J gene TRBJ2-7, with D possibly matching TRBD2 (6 bases). This CDR3 has 15 amino acids. The V gene's germline CDR1 is SGDLS and CDR2 YYNGEE. V was clipped by 4 bases and J by 3 bases, with 17 bases between them. This chain's CDR3 is CASSTHGGTGYEQYF. CDR3 coding DNA: TGTGCCAGCAGCACACACGGGGGAACCGGCTACGAGCAGTACTTC.

The chain is built from TRBV11-2 and TRBJ2-5; 7 nucleotides line up with TRBD1. The junction had 6 bases not matched to a gene; V was cut back by 0 bases and J by 2 bases. The CDR3 totals 16 residues. Germline lookup yields CDR1 SGHAT and CDR2 FQNNGV. The CDR3 DNA is TGTGCCAGCAGCTTAGATCGGACAGGCGCTCAAGAGACCCAGTACTTC. This gives the protein CASSLDRTGAQETQYF.

J is TRBJ1-6 and V is TRBV5-1; the D is unclear. V was trimmed by 5 bases and J by 3 bases, leaving 9 bases between them. The CDR3 loop spans 14 amino acids. CDR1 is SGHRS and CDR2 is YFSETQ in the germline V gene. DNA for the CDR3: TGCGCCAGCAGACCGGGTGACTATAATTCACCCCTCCACTTT. It specifies CASRPGDYNSPLHF.

The rearrangement joins TRBV18 to TRBJ2-7, with 8 bases fitting TRBD1. Germline V gene sequence: CDR1 KGHSH, CDR2 LQKENI. The CDR3 contains 16 residues. V was pared by 0 bases and J by 3 bases, with 7 bases of the junction left unmatched. CDR3 residues: CASSPPRAGGLYEQYF. CDR3 DNA sequence: TGTGCCAGCTCACCACCGAGGGCAGGGGGCCTCTACGAGCAGTACTTC.

J is TRBJ1-1 and V is TRBV7-9, with 7 bases identical to TRBD1. Germline V gene lookup returns CDR1 SEHNR and CDR2 FQNEAQ (reference sequence). The J segment lost 5 bases and the V segment lost 5 bases, leaving 2 bases of the junction unmatched. CDR3 length equals 12 residues. The CDR3 sequence is CASSQGGTEAFF. In DNA form, the CDR3 reads TGTGCCAGCAGCCAGGGGGGGACTGAAGCTTTCTTT. The whole variable domain, filled in from reference TRBV7-9 and TRBJ1-1, reads DTGVSQNPRHKITKRGQNVTFRCDPISEHNRLYWYRQTLGQGPEFLTYFQNEAQLEKSRLLSDRFSAERPKGSFSTLEIQRTEQGDSAMYLCASSQGGTEAFFGQGTRLTVV.

V and J are TRBV10-3 and TRBJ1-2, with 8 bases fitting TRBD1. CDR3 length: 11 residues. Trimming took 7 bases from V and 8 from J; bases not matched to a gene: 3. CDR1 and CDR2 (germline): ENHRY, SYGVKD. CDR3 nucleotides: TGTGCCATCACTGGACAGGGAGGCTACACCTTC. Protein sequence: CAITGQGGYTF.

This chain links TRBV9 with TRBJ2-2; unclear D gene. Trimming took 1 base from V and 2 from J, leaving 12 bases between them. CDR1 is SGDLS, CDR2 YYNGEE, per germline. This CDR3 has 16 amino acids. The CDR3 loop reads CASSVYSAFNTGELFF. CDR3 coding DNA: TGTGCCAGCAGCGTATACTCCGCGTTTAACACCGGGGAGCTGTTTTTT.